A single sample is the source of the 2 T cell receptor beta chains below, sequenced in a study of patients and donors after allogeneic stem cell transplantation. Via MiXCR, TCRdb re-called the RT-PCR reads, giving one row per CDR3 protein. The data show 410,000 or so distinct CDR3 sequences, with roughly 17% seen just once and 7.2% held by the top ten. Sequenced sample: blood, either unsorted or a sorted T cell fraction (not recorded which). These TCRs come from a human donor who was either an allogeneic HSCT recipient or a stem cell or donor lymphocyte infusion donor (not recorded which). It is not recorded whose cells these are; they may come from a transplant donor.

In this sample, this clonotype turned up many times. This rearrangement joins TRBV5-4 to TRBJ2-7; D unclear. The germline V gene has CDR1 SGHNT and CDR2 YYREEE (reference sequence). The CDR3 has 13 amino acids. V was trimmed by 2 bases and J by 3 bases, leaving 9 bases between them. The CDR3 nucleotides read TGTGCCAGCAGCTTTGATAGAGTCTACGAGCAGTACTTC. Translation: CASSFDRVYEQYF. Using reference TRBV5-4 and TRBJ2-7 for the parts outside the CDR3, the full variable domain is ETGVTQSPTHLIKTRGQQVTLRCSSQSGHNTVSWYQQALGQGPQFIFQYYREEENGRGNFPPRFSGLQFPNYSSELNVNALELDDSALYLCASSFDRVYEQYFGPGTRLTVT.

This clonotype was observed at least ten times. The chain recombines TRBV3-1 with TRBJ2-1; D is perhaps TRBD2 (6 bases). This CDR3 comprises 19 residues. The germline CDR1 and CDR2 sequences are LGHDT and YNNKEL (reference sequence). V shed 3 bases and J shed 4 bases, with 25 bases lying between them. This CDR3 is CASSHRRQTLGGSYNEQFF. Here the CDR3 DNA reads TGTGCCAGCAGCCATCGACGGCAGACTCTCGGGGGATCATACAATGAGCAGTTCTTC.